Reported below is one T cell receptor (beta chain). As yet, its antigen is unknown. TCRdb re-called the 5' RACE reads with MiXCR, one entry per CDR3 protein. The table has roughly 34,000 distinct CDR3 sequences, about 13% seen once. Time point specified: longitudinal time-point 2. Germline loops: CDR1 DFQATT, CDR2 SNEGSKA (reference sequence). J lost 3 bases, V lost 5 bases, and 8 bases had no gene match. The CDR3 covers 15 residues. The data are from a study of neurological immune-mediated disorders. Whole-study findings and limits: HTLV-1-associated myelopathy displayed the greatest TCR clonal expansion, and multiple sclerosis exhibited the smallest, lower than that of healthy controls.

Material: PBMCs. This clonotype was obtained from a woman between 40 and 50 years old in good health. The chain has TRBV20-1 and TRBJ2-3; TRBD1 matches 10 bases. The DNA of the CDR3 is TGCAGTGCTGCGAACCGGGACAGGGGAACAGATACGCAGTATTTT. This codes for CSAANRDRGTDTQYF.